One T cell receptor (beta chain) is described in this entry. This specimen belongs to a study of cytomegalovirus exposure and HLA in healthy donors. Study context: The approximately 120 validation repertoires and the approximately 640 first-cohort repertoires shared a platform, a later analysis reported.

The approximately 130-subject validation cohort, separate from the 666-subject first cohort, included the donors. With 2 bases removed from V and 6 bases from J, the gap between germline ends came to 14 bases. Looked up from germline, CDR1 is SGDLS and CDR2 is YYNGEE. The CDR3 is 14 residues long. TCRdb keeps only in-frame clones here, not all; method: immunoSEQ multiplex PCR. The sample yields about 150,000 clones, roughly nine tenths seen once. The specimen was PBMCs. The chain is built from TRBV9 and TRBJ1-1; D perhaps matches TRBD1 (6 bases). The sequence came from a woman under 30 in good health and CMV-seropositive. The CDR3 here is CASSVGGGDPEAFF. DNA of the CDR3: TGTGCCAGCAGCGTGGGAGGGGGGGACCCTGAAGCTTTCTTT.